Following are 13 T cell receptor beta chains from one sample sequenced in a study of CD8 T cells in Susac syndrome. Random hexamers were used to reverse transcribe an amount of roughly 0.5 to 1 ug RNA. Via MiXCR, TCRdb re-called the immunoSEQ multiplex PCR reads, giving one row per CDR3 protein. The repertoire consists of roughly 200,000 distinct CDR3 sequences, with roughly 94% occurring once and the leading ten covering 0.08% to 0.11%. Specimen: CD4+ T cells from PBMCs. These receptors were taken from a human donor in good health.

This clonotype is a singleton in its sample. The chain recombines TRBV12-3 or TRBV12-4 with TRBJ1-5; tentative D call: TRBD1 (5 bases). V was shortened by 5 bases and J by 10 bases, with 15 bases between the two germline ends. This CDR3 is 13 amino acids long. This CDR3 is CASSPTQGIPQHF. The CDR3 DNA reads TGTGCCAGCAGTCCGACGCAGGGAATCCCCCAGCATTTT.

This clonotype was seen only once. The V call is TRBV3-1, the J call TRBJ2-7, with TRBD1 identical over 9 bases. Germline CDR1 and CDR2: LGHDT and YNNKEL (reference sequence). Trimming took 4 bases from V and 3 from J; bases not matched to a gene: 4. CDR3 length: 14 amino acids. CDR3 amino acids: CASSPRQGVYEQYF. The CDR3 DNA sequence: TGTGCCAGCAGCCCCAGACAGGGGGTCTACGAGCAGTACTTC.

This chain joins TRBV3-1 and TRBJ1-2; tentative D call: TRBD1 (6 bases). The germline V gene has CDR1 LGHDT and CDR2 YNNKEL (reference sequence). CDR3 length: 14 residues. The ends were cut back, 4 bases at V and 5 bases at J, with 14 bases in the middle. The DNA for the CDR3 is TGTGCCAGCAGCCGTCAGGTCAGGGGATATGGCTACACCTTC. Translation gives CASSRQVRGYGYTF.

The chain couples TRBV6-5 to TRBJ2-3; D is unclear. Germline CDR1 is MNHEY and CDR2 is SVGAGI. CDR3 size: 12 residues. The V end was cut by 10 bases, the J end by 1 base, with 9 bases between. CDR3 nucleotide sequence: TGTGCCACAGGAACGGGCACAGATACGCAGTATTTT. Protein: CATGTGTDTQYF.

The chain has TRBV20-1 and TRBJ2-7, with D hard to call. The CDR3 sequence is 16 residues long. Germline V CDR1 and CDR2: DFQATT, SNEGSKA (reference sequence). Trimming cost V 0 bases and J 4 bases, with 19 bases left between them. CDR3 nucleotide sequence: TGCAGTGCTAGAGATCCTTCAATTCCCCAGCGTTACGAGCAGTACTTC. Translated: CSARDPSIPQRYEQYF.

In the case of this clonotype: An end of the junction differs from the germline gene, which may be a read error. V and J are TRBV3-1 and TRBJ1-1; 8 bases fit TRBD1. CDR1 and CDR2 (germline): LGHDT, YNNKEL (reference sequence). The CDR3 runs to 13 residues. The CDR3 coding sequence is TGTGCCACCAGCCCGACAGGGGCGGCTGAAGCTTTCTTT. Amino acid sequence: CATSPTGAAEAFF.

V and J are TRBV30 and TRBJ2-5; 12 bases are a match to TRBD2. CDR1 is GTSNPN and CDR2 is SVGIG in the germline V gene (reference sequence). J lost 1 base, V lost 3 bases, and 9 bases had no gene match. The CDR3 runs 17 residues. The CDR3 nucleotides are TGTGCCTGGAGGGAATTACCGACTAGCGGGAGCCAAGAGACCCAGTACTTC. Amino acid sequence: CAWRELPTSGSQETQYF.

The chain has TRBV9 and TRBJ1-3; 7 bases are a match to TRBD1. The CDR3 loop spans 19 amino acids. In germline, CDR1 is SGDLS, CDR2 YYNGEE. Germline trimming cut 0 bases from V and 1 base from J; bases unmatched to any gene: 13. The CDR3, as DNA: TGTGCCAGCAGCGTAGCCGGGGACAGCATTACTTTTTCTGGAAACACCATATATTTT. Encoded protein: CASSVAGDSITFSGNTIYF. Together with reference TRBV9 and TRBJ1-3, the CDR3 gives the full variable domain: DSGVTQTPKHLITATGQRVTLRCSPRSGDLSVYWYQQSLDQGLQFLIQYYNGEERAKGNILERFSAQQFPDLHSELNLSSLELGDSALYFCASSVAGDSITFSGNTIYFGEGSWLTVV.

The J gene is TRBJ1-2, the V gene TRBV9; tentatively, D is TRBD1 (5 bases). Germline V gene data show CDR1 as SGDLS and CDR2 as YYNGEE. V was trimmed by 0 bases and J by 4 bases, leaving 10 bases between them. The CDR3 is 14 residues long. CDR3 bases: TGTGCCAGCAGCGTAGCGGGGGACGGCTATGGCTACACCTTC. It encodes CASSVAGDGYGYTF.

The J gene is TRBJ2-3, the V gene TRBV20-1, with TRBD2 matching 9 bases. With V trimmed by 3 bases and J by 2 bases, 6 bases remained unmatched. The CDR3 has 15 amino acids. Per the germline V gene, CDR1 is DFQATT and CDR2 is SNEGSKA (reference sequence). The CDR3 bases are TGCAGTGCTAGCAATCCGGGACTAGCCACAGATACGCAGTATTTT. As protein: CSASNPGLATDTQYF.

The chain couples TRBV4-3 to TRBJ2-5; D remains unclear. Germline assignment: CDR1 LGHNA and CDR2 YSLEER. The CDR3 contains 15 residues. V was pared by 0 bases and J by 5 bases, with 13 bases between. CDR3 in DNA: TGCGCCAGCAGCCAAGATCATCAGGTTGGGGAGACCCAGTACTTC. It translates to CASSQDHQVGETQYF.

V is TRBV28 and J is TRBJ2-6; no definite D call. The germline V gene encodes CDR1 MDHEN and CDR2 SYDVKM. The CDR3 totals 15 residues. The germline V and J ends were trimmed by 6 bases and 0 bases, with 9 bases remaining between them. The DNA of the CDR3 is TGTGCCAGCAGCATTCACAACTCTGGGGCCAACGTCCTGACTTTC. This sequence encodes CASSIHNSGANVLTF.

The V and J genes are TRBV7-2 and TRBJ2-3; 12 nucleotides line up with TRBD2. V gave up 5 bases and J gave up 3 bases; unmatched junction bases: 6. CDR3 size: 16 residues. CDR1 is SGHTA, CDR2 FQGNSA, per germline. The CDR3 spells CASSVPSGGETDTQYF. Written as DNA, the CDR3 is TGTGCCAGCAGCGTCCCTAGCGGGGGGGAGACAGATACGCAGTATTTT.